This T cell receptor (beta chain) was identified during a study of tumor and adjacent non-tumor tissue in lung cancer. The template was RNA from unsorted bulk tissue. The sample holds many counts of this clonotype. Three rounds of nested PCR, following a modified ARM-PCR protocol, produced the TCRbeta library. Each CDR3 protein is one row after TCRdb ran MiXCR on the multiplex PCR reads. The repertoire holds some 120,000 distinct CDR3 sequences, 66% seen once, with around 13% in the top ten. The CDR3 is made up of 16 amino acids. J gave up 3 bases and V 6 bases, and 8 bases lay outside the gene matches. CDR1 MNHEY and CDR2 SVGEGT come from the germline V gene.

This chain uses TRBV6-2 or TRBV6-3 with TRBJ1-6, with 7 bases matching TRBD1. The receptor comes from a young man with non-small cell lung cancer. The sequencing input was lung tumor tissue. As DNA, the CDR3 is TGTGCCAGCAGAACGGTCCGACAGGGCTATAATTCACCCCTCCACTTT. Translated, it gives CASRTVRQGYNSPLHF.